This T cell receptor (beta chain) was captured in a study of response to subunit inactivated influenza vaccine. This clonotype showed up just a few times. Its antigen is not identified. TCRdb reprocessed the RT-PCR reads with MiXCR, giving one entry per CDR3 protein. The data hold over 750,000 distinct CDR3 sequences, with about 20% observed a single time. Findings and limits, study-wide: With each seasonal influenza vaccination, the authors suggested, few new T cells are recruited.

V was pared by 0 bases and J by 6 bases, with 15 bases between. The CDR3 is 16 residues long. Looked up from germline, CDR1 is LNHNV and CDR2 is YYDKDF (reference sequence). The material sequenced was PBMCs from blood, taken less than 6 days after vaccination. The rearrangement uses TRBV15 and TRBJ2-1, with D possibly TRBD1 on 6 matching bases. The receptor's source is a man aged 50 to 59 who received an inactivated influenza vaccine. CDR3 DNA sequence: TGTGCCACCAGCAGAGACCGACAGGTATTCGGCAATGAGCAGTTCTTC. Residues: CATSRDRQVFGNEQFF.